The 28 T cell receptor beta chains presented below share a single source sample, sequenced in a study of T cells in tuberculosis. Sequencing used immunoSEQ multiplex PCR; TCRdb keeps in-frame clones, though not all of them. The sample lists 35,000 to 45,000 clones, around 94% occurring once. Sequenced input: PBMCs. The receptors were gathered from a donor aged 10-29 years with latent tuberculosis or without tuberculosis infection. Some clones in this sample may be carry-over from other donors' samples.

J is TRBJ1-4 and V is TRBV6-5; 7 bases agree with TRBD1. In germline, CDR1 is MNHEY, CDR2 SVGAGI. The trim removed 6 bases at V and 8 bases at J, leaving 12 bases unmatched. The CDR3 totals 15 residues. The CDR3 here is CASRPDNRGREKLFF. The CDR3 DNA reads TGTGCCAGCAGACCCGATAACAGGGGTAGGGAAAAACTGTTTTTT.

This clone came up once. The rearrangement joins TRBV10-2 to TRBJ1-3, with D unclear. Trimming took 10 bases from V and 0 from J, leaving 16 bases between them. The germline V gene encodes CDR1 WSHSY and CDR2 SAAADI. This CDR3 is built from 15 residues. The DNA for the CDR3 is TGCGCCACACGATCCGGTATGAGCTCTGGAAACACCATATATTTT. This gives the protein CATRSGMSSGNTIYF.

The V call is TRBV11-2, the J call TRBJ2-2; 10 bases agree with TRBD2. Germline CDR1 SGHAT, CDR2 FQNNGV. The CDR3 spans 16 residues. J was trimmed by 8 bases and V by 5 bases; bases with no gene match: 11. CDR3 amino acids: CASSLSGRPSGGELFF. CDR3 sequence (DNA): TGTGCCAGCAGCCTTAGCGGGAGGCCCTCGGGAGGGGAGCTGTTTTTT.

V and J are TRBV10-1 and TRBJ2-1; D perhaps matches TRBD2 (6 bases). Germline CDR1 and CDR2: WNHNN and SYGVQD (reference sequence). Trimming took 1 base from V and 10 from J, leaving 11 bases between them. This CDR3 is built from 13 residues. The CDR3 protein is CASSEYPAGEQFF. CDR3 DNA: TGCGCCAGCAGTGAGTACCCCGCGGGGGAGCAGTTCTTC.

This sequence joins TRBV5-4 and TRBJ2-7, with D perhaps matching TRBD2 (6 bases). The CDR3 contains 15 residues. Per the germline V gene, CDR1 is SGHNT and CDR2 is YYREEE (reference sequence). Trimming removed 3 bases at V and 4 bases at J, with 17 bases between. CDR3 DNA: TGTGCCAGCAGCTCAAACAACTTGGGGGGTTACGAGCAGTACTTC. It is translated as CASSSNNLGGYEQYF.

The chain carries TRBV7-8 and TRBJ1-5; a possible D gene is TRBD1 (6 bases). V was pared by 1 base and J by 0 bases, with 13 bases between. The length of the CDR3 is 17 residues. Germline-derived CDR1 and CDR2 are SGHVS and FQNEAQ. The CDR3 region has the DNA TGTGCCAGCAGCTTAGGGGGGACATCTCATAGCAATCAGCCCCAGCATTTT. Its protein is CASSLGGTSHSNQPQHF.

This chain links TRBV5-1 with TRBJ1-2; D unresolved. The CDR3 runs to 14 residues. Deletions cut 7 bases from V and 2 bases from J, with 15 bases between. Per germline, CDR1 SGHRS and CDR2 YFSETQ. The CDR3 sequence: CASSKLGGNYGYTF. As DNA, the CDR3 is TGCGCCAGCTCAAAACTAGGAGGGAACTATGGCTACACCTTC.

The V call is TRBV4-2, the J call TRBJ2-7; TRBD1 aligns across 7 bases. CDR1 is LGHNA and CDR2 is YNFKEQ in the germline V gene. V lost 0 bases to trimming and J lost 10 bases; unmatched junction nucleotides: 12. The CDR3 runs to 15 residues. CDR3 DNA sequence: TGTGCCAGCAGCCAAGACGAGAGACAGGGCCGACATCAGTACTTC. The encoded protein is CASSQDERQGRHQYF.

V is TRBV6-5 and J is TRBJ1-3; 8 bases are shared with TRBD1. The ends lost 6 bases at V and 1 base at J; junction bases unmatched: 2. Germline V gives CDR1 MNHEY, CDR2 SVGAGI. CDR3 size: 14 residues. The CDR3 region is CASRRTGSGNTIYF. The CDR3 region has the DNA TGTGCCAGCAGACGGACAGGGTCTGGAAACACCATATATTTT.

The gene calls are TRBV25-1 and TRBJ2-1, with 7 positions matching TRBD2. Germline V lookup: CDR1 MGHDK, CDR2 SYGVNS. CDR3 size: 18 residues. V lost 2 bases to trimming and J lost 0 bases; unmatched junction nucleotides: 10. This CDR3 reads CASSEERERSSSYNEQFF. CDR3 in DNA: TGTGCCAGCAGTGAAGAGCGGGAACGTTCGAGCTCCTACAATGAGCAGTTCTTC.

The gene calls are TRBV28 and TRBJ2-7; the D gene is possibly TRBD1 (6 bases). This CDR3 contains 18 residues. CDR1 and CDR2 from the germline V gene are MDHEN and SYDVKM. V was shortened by 8 bases and J by 1 base, with 27 bases between the two germline ends. CDR3 loop: CASGTNIYRAKTSYEQYF. Here the CDR3 DNA reads TGTGCCAGCGGTACGAACATCTACAGGGCCAAGACTTCCTACGAGCAGTACTTC.

The CDR3 here is CATSRDKAGGNYGYTF. CDR3 DNA sequence: TGTGCCACCAGCAGAGATAAAGCAGGGGGGAACTATGGCTACACCTTC. This chain uses TRBV15 with TRBJ1-2, with 7 bases aligning to TRBD1. The CDR3 spans 16 residues. Trimming at V came to 0 bases and at J to 2 bases, leaving 6 bases not matched to a gene. CDR1 is LNHNV, CDR2 YYDKDF, per germline (reference sequence).

This chain links TRBV11-2 with TRBJ2-1, with a weak D call TRBD2 (6 bases). The V end was cut by 1 base, the J end by 6 bases, with 16 bases between. The CDR3 contains 16 residues. The germline CDR1 and CDR2 sequences are SGHAT and FQNNGV. The CDR3 region has the DNA TGTGCCAGCAGCTTAGTCATCGGCCAGGGAGGCAATGAGCAGTTCTTC. Its translation is CASSLVIGQGGNEQFF.

V and J are TRBV28 and TRBJ1-1; 9 bases fit TRBD1. After removal of 3 bases from V and 0 bases from J, the junction contained 11 bases not matched to a gene. CDR3 length equals 18 residues. Per the germline V gene, CDR1 is MDHEN and CDR2 is SYDVKM. The CDR3, as DNA: TGTGCCAGCAGTTTCCACTGGACAGGGGATTATTTGAACACTGAAGCTTTCTTT. Its translation: CASSFHWTGDYLNTEAFF.

The chain couples TRBV18 to TRBJ2-6; possibly TRBD1 for D (5 bases). The germline CDR1 and CDR2 sequences are KGHSH and LQKENI. The ends were cut back, 2 bases at V and 6 bases at J, with 11 bases in the middle. This CDR3 has 15 residues. The CDR3 spells CASSPDSSPANVLTF. Here the CDR3 DNA reads TGTGCCAGCTCACCAGACAGTTCTCCGGCCAACGTCCTGACTTTC.

The V and J genes are TRBV4-1 and TRBJ2-1, with 9 nucleotides matching TRBD2. Trimming took 3 bases from V and 8 from J; bases not matched to a gene: 17. There are 18 residues in the CDR3. Germline-derived CDR1 and CDR2 are MGHRA and YSYEKL. In nucleotides, the CDR3 is TGCGCCAGCAGCCAGAGCCCGGGACTAGCATACCTAGGGCATGAGCAGTTCTTC. It is translated as CASSQSPGLAYLGHEQFF.

The chain combines TRBV28 with TRBJ2-7; possibly TRBD2 for D (6 bases). CDR3 length equals 15 residues. The germline CDR1 and CDR2 sequences are MDHEN and SYDVKM. V was trimmed by 6 bases and J by 2 bases, leaving 17 bases between them. The CDR3 sequence is CASREGLFGTYEQYF. The CDR3, as DNA: TGTGCCAGCAGAGAGGGACTTTTTGGGACCTACGAGCAGTACTTC.

The rearrangement links TRBV5-1 to TRBJ2-7, with D tentatively TRBD1 (5 bases). CDR1 is SGHRS and CDR2 is YFSETQ in the germline V gene. The CDR3 runs to 14 residues. V dropped 2 bases and J dropped 1 base, with 10 bases sitting between them. DNA of the CDR3: TGCGCCAGCAGCTTTAGGGGATCATCCTACGAGCAGTACTTC. Amino acids: CASSFRGSSYEQYF.

This clone was counted once. The chain combines TRBV4-1 with TRBJ1-1; D unclear. V was cut by 4 bases and J by 10 bases, with 16 bases left in between. This CDR3 region has 13 residues. Germline values: CDR1 MGHRA, CDR2 YSYEKL. This CDR3 is CASSPTGPVAAFF. DNA for the CDR3: TGCGCCAGCAGCCCCACTGGGCCGGTGGCAGCTTTCTTT.

V is TRBV10-3 and J is TRBJ1-1; 7 nucleotides line up with TRBD1. V was clipped by 2 bases and J by 3 bases; unmatched bases: 6. Germline assignment: CDR1 ENHRY and CDR2 SYGVKD. The CDR3 has 15 residues. CDR3 protein: CAISERGLEHTEAFF. The CDR3, as DNA: TGTGCCATCAGTGAGAGGGGGCTCGAACACACTGAAGCTTTCTTT.

V gene TRBV6-6 combines with J gene TRBJ1-2; 7 bases line up with TRBD1. V was clipped by 5 bases and J by 8 bases; unmatched bases: 11. The germline CDR1 and CDR2 sequences are MNHNY and SVGAGI (reference sequence). This CDR3 region has 14 residues. The CDR3 DNA is TGTGCCAGCAGTCCCAGACAGGGAGCCGCGGGCTACACCTTC. It yields the protein CASSPRQGAAGYTF.

The genes are TRBV5-6 and TRBJ1-2, with 7 bases identical to TRBD1. The junction had 5 bases not matched to a gene; V was cut back by 1 base and J by 8 bases. This CDR3 contains 13 residues. CDR1 is SGHDT, CDR2 YYEEEE, per germline. The CDR3 bases are TGTGCCAGCAGCTTGAGGGGGCGCGGCGGCTACACCTTC. The encoded protein is CASSLRGRGGYTF.

The CDR3 spells CASSFRGFEQYF. CDR3 DNA: TGTGCCAGCAGCTTTAGGGGTTTCGAGCAGTACTTC. The chain employs TRBV7-9 and TRBJ2-7, with D perhaps matching TRBD1 (5 bases). Germline CDR1 SEHNR, CDR2 FQNEAQ (reference sequence). The CDR3 consists of 12 residues. Trimming left V 3 bases short and J 6 bases short, with 9 bases between.

The chain is built from TRBV7-9 and TRBJ1-4; 9 bases are shared with TRBD1. With 7 bases clipped from V and 0 bases from J, the junction kept 9 bases outside the gene matches. There are 17 residues in the CDR3. Looked up from germline, CDR1 is SEHNR and CDR2 is FQNEAQ (reference sequence). The CDR3 coding sequence is TGTGCCAGCACGCCACAGGGGGCGATTGCAACTAATGAAAAACTGTTTTTT. It is translated as CASTPQGAIATNEKLFF.

This chain uses TRBV4-2 with TRBJ2-1; TRBD1 is a possible D gene (5 bases). The CDR3 is made up of 16 amino acids. Germline V gene sequence: CDR1 LGHNA, CDR2 YNFKEQ. Deletions cut 3 bases from V and 4 bases from J, with 16 bases between. The CDR3 spells CASSQGRPLVYNEQFF. CDR3 DNA sequence: TGTGCCAGCAGCCAGGGGCGCCCGCTCGTGTACAATGAGCAGTTCTTC.

The chain carries TRBV5-6 and TRBJ2-7; 10 bases align to TRBD1. Germline V gives CDR1 SGHDT, CDR2 YYEEEE. V gave up 3 bases and J gave up 5 bases; unmatched junction bases: 5. The CDR3 runs 14 residues. The chain's CDR3 is CASSYDRGRHEQYF. The CDR3 DNA follows: TGTGCCAGCAGCTACGACAGGGGGCGGCACGAGCAGTACTTC.

The chain combines TRBV7-2 with TRBJ1-2; 7 bases are shared with TRBD1. Trimming at V came to 3 bases and at J to 0 bases, leaving 4 bases not matched to a gene. This CDR3 has 15 residues. Germline loops: CDR1 SGHTA, CDR2 FQGNSA. CDR3 amino acids: CASSFGDSTNYGYTF. The CDR3 DNA sequence: TGTGCCAGCAGCTTTGGGGACAGCACTAACTATGGCTACACCTTC.

The chain couples TRBV6-5 to TRBJ2-3; 7 positions agree with TRBD2. The CDR3 is 15 residues long. V was clipped by 6 bases and J by 4 bases; unmatched bases: 10. Germline V CDR1 and CDR2: MNHEY, SVGAGI. The chain's CDR3 is CASSPGGFGSDTQYF. As DNA, the CDR3 is TGTGCCAGCAGCCCCGGGGGGTTTGGGTCAGATACGCAGTATTTT.